This TCR beta chain originates from a study of T cell responses to AZD1222 COVID-19 vaccine. This table comes from immunoSEQ multiplex PCR, and its TCRdb copy is limited to in-frame clones, with some not included. Here the sample spans approximately 110,000 clones, approximately 91% being singletons. Study-wide results and caveats: The reported proportion of spike-specific TCRs targeting unmutated variant regions was nearly half. It was only 6 or 7 AZD1222 recipients who were seropositive at baseline. Vaccine-related CD4 TCRs covered spike, predominating at 160-218 and 743-854. In a largely white British group with more females than males, clonal diversity was possibly underestimated.

Comments on this clone: The antigen remains unidentified.

The CDR3 runs 14 residues. CDR1 is MNHEY and CDR2 is SVGAGI in the germline V gene. V lost 8 bases to trimming and J lost 2 bases, with 10 bases between them. The sequencing here drew on peripheral blood, taken on day 0 of MenACWY control vaccination. The rearrangement links TRBV6-5 to TRBJ2-6; no firm D call. The source of this sequence is an adult in good health. The CDR3 is CASWGVTGANVLTF. CDR3 sequence (DNA): TGTGCCAGCTGGGGTGTCACTGGGGCCAACGTCCTGACTTTC.